One sample yielded the 28 T cell receptor beta chains listed below, sequenced in a study of shared clonotypes between healthy human individuals. CD45RO-negative cells were positively selected for CCR7, leaving out terminally differentiated effector memory CD45RA+ cells. Assay: immunoSEQ multiplex PCR; the TCRdb copy retains only in-frame clones and omits some. Of millions of clones in the sample, more than 85% were seen once. The specimen sequenced was naive CD8+ T cells from PBMCs. These receptors all stem from a young man in good health. Some clones in this sample may be carry-over from other donors' samples.

As regards this clone: The same CDR3 can be traced to other DNA sequences in this sample. V gene TRBV28 combines with J gene TRBJ2-7; D remains unclear. The CDR3 is 13 amino acids. Germline assignment: CDR1 MDHEN and CDR2 SYDVKM. V was pared by 3 bases and J by 1 base, with 7 bases between. CDR3: CASSLWISYEQYF. DNA of the CDR3: TGTGCCAGCAGTTTGTGGATTTCCTACGAGCAGTACTTC.

The chain carries TRBV28 and TRBJ2-5; 10 nucleotides agree with TRBD1. Unmatched junction bases numbered 8, after V lost 7 bases and J lost 6 bases. Germline V gives CDR1 MDHEN, CDR2 SYDVKM. There are 14 residues in the CDR3. The CDR3 sequence: CASMKGTGAQTQYF. The CDR3 region has the DNA TGTGCCAGCATGAAGGGGACAGGGGCGCAGACCCAGTACTTC.

The rearrangement links TRBV29-1 to TRBJ1-2; TRBD1 aligns across 8 bases. Germline CDR1 SQVTM, CDR2 ANQGSEA. Losses at the gene ends were 0 bases for V and 3 bases for J; bases not matched to a gene: 3. This CDR3 region has 14 residues. In nucleotides, the CDR3 is TGCAGCGTTGAAGAGACAGGGGAAGACTATGGCTACACCTTC. Its translation: CSVEETGEDYGYTF.

This chain uses TRBV2 with TRBJ2-7; 12 positions agree with TRBD1. The CDR3 extends over 16 amino acids. Germline V gives CDR1 SNHLY, CDR2 FYNNEI. V shed 6 bases, J shed 6 bases, and the junction held 12 bases outside the gene matches. CDR3 sequence (DNA): TGTGCCAGCAGAGTTACTCCGGGACAGGGGGCGTCCGAGCAGTACTTC. Residues: CASRVTPGQGASEQYF. The full variable domain, completed using reference TRBV2 and TRBJ2-7, is EPEVTQTPSHQVTQMGQEVILRCVPISNHLYFYWYRQILGQKVEFLVSFYNNEISEKSEIFDDQFSVERPDGSNFTLKIRSTKLEDSAMYFCASRVTPGQGASEQYFGPGTRLTVT.

This sequence joins TRBV7-6 and TRBJ2-2, with D possibly being TRBD2 (5 bases). There are 16 residues in the CDR3. Germline CDR1 and CDR2: SGHVS and FNYEAQ. V was shortened by 7 bases and J by 4 bases, with 19 bases between the two germline ends. The CDR3 coding sequence is TGTGCCAGCACCGTAGGGCCCGAGGGTAGCACCGGGGAGCTGTTTTTT. This translates into CASTVGPEGSTGELFF.

This clone was seen just once. This chain joins TRBV27 and TRBJ2-6; D gene ambiguous. The V and J ends lost 5 bases and 5 bases respectively, with 19 bases between them. The CDR3 totals 17 residues. CDR1 is MNHEY, CDR2 SMNVEV, per germline (reference sequence). This CDR3 is CASSITALQSRANVLTF. The CDR3 bases are TGTGCCAGCAGTATTACCGCGCTACAAAGTCGGGCCAACGTCCTGACTTTC.

The chain carries TRBV6-1 and TRBJ2-7; weak D call: TRBD1 (6 bases). Germline values: CDR1 MNHNS, CDR2 SASEGT. The ends were cut back, 6 bases at V and 3 bases at J, with 15 bases in the middle. This CDR3 comprises 14 residues. This CDR3 reads CASRGLQQGYEQYF. The CDR3 nucleotides read TGTGCCAGCAGGGGCCTCCAACAGGGCTACGAGCAGTACTTC.

The chain employs TRBV6-5 and TRBJ2-1; 9 positions agree with TRBD1. The germline CDR1 and CDR2 sequences are MNHEY and SVGAGI. Trimming took 3 bases from V and 2 from J; bases not matched to a gene: 2. The CDR3 totals 15 residues. CDR3 sequence: CASSYRQGAYNEQFF. The CDR3 DNA reads as TGTGCCAGCAGTTATCGACAGGGGGCCTACAATGAGCAGTTCTTC.

Concerning this clone itself: Other DNA sequences of this sample code for an identical CDR3. This chain links TRBV9 with TRBJ2-5, with TRBD2 identical over 7 bases. After removal of 0 bases from V and 5 bases from J, the junction contained 7 bases not matched to a gene. This CDR3 is built from 15 residues. CDR1 is SGDLS and CDR2 is YYNGEE in the germline V gene. CDR3 nucleotide sequence: TGTGCCAGCAGCGTAGGCGGGGGAGCTCGGGAGACCCAGTACTTC. It codes for CASSVGGGARETQYF.

V is TRBV5-1 and J is TRBJ2-1, with 7 positions matching TRBD2. Germline V gene lookup returns CDR1 SGHRS and CDR2 YFSETQ. CDR3 length: 14 residues. V shed 0 bases, J shed 8 bases, and the junction held 5 bases outside the gene matches. The CDR3 spells CASSLDGRAHEQFF. CDR3 DNA: TGCGCCAGCAGCTTGGATGGGAGGGCCCATGAGCAGTTCTTC. The entire variable domain, with the rest obtained from reference TRBV5-1 and TRBJ2-1, is as follows: KAGVTQTPRYLIKTRGQQVTLSCSPISGHRSVSWYQQTPGQGLQFLFEYFSETQRNKGNFPGRFSGRQFSNSRSEMNVSTLELGDSALYLCASSLDGRAHEQFFGPGTRLTVL.

The chain couples TRBV5-1 to TRBJ1-3; no definite D call. The V end lost 0 bases, the J end lost 1 base, and 11 bases lay between the germline ends. Germline values: CDR1 SGHRS, CDR2 YFSETQ. This CDR3 spans 16 amino acids. The CDR3 bases are TGCGCCAGCAGCTTGGACCCCGGGTCTTCTGGAAACACCATATATTTT. It yields the protein CASSLDPGSSGNTIYF. Complete variable domain (other parts from reference TRBV5-1 and TRBJ1-3): KAGVTQTPRYLIKTRGQQVTLSCSPISGHRSVSWYQQTPGQGLQFLFEYFSETQRNKGNFPGRFSGRQFSNSRSEMNVSTLELGDSALYLCASSLDPGSSGNTIYFGEGSWLTVV.

This clone is a singleton in its sample. Compared with germline, one end of the junction differs, possibly owing to a read error. The V and J genes are TRBV6-4 and TRBJ2-7, with D perhaps TRBD2 (6 bases). This CDR3 has 11 residues. The germline gives CDR1 MRHNA, CDR2 SNTAGT. DNA of the CDR3: TGTGCCAGCAGTGACGGAGCGGGTCTTCACTTC. This sequence encodes CASSDGAGLHF.

The rearrangement links TRBV30 to TRBJ1-4; TRBD1 matches 7 bases. The junction had 24 bases not matched to a gene; V was cut back by 4 bases and J by 13 bases. The germline V gene has CDR1 GTSNPN and CDR2 SVGIG (reference sequence). This CDR3 contains 17 residues. The CDR3 spells CAWTRPGDSGVLERLFF. The CDR3 coding sequence is TGTGCCTGGACCCGACCGGGGGACAGTGGCGTTCTGGAGCGACTGTTTTTT. Drawing the rest from reference TRBV30 and TRBJ1-4, the complete variable domain is SQTIHQWPATLVQPVGSPLSLECTVEGTSNPNLYWYRQAAGRGLQLLFYSVGIGQISSEVPQNLSASRPQDRQFILSSKKLLLSDSGFYLCAWTRPGDSGVLERLFFGSGTQLSVL.

This chain connects TRBV4-2 to TRBJ2-1; TRBD1 matches 8 bases. The CDR3 runs to 18 residues. J lost 1 base, V lost 0 bases, and 8 bases had no gene match. Germline lookup yields CDR1 LGHNA and CDR2 YNFKEQ. The CDR3 is CASSQEFFGTGSYNEQFF. DNA for the CDR3: TGTGCCAGCAGCCAAGAGTTTTTCGGGACAGGATCCTACAATGAGCAGTTCTTC.

This chain connects TRBV19 to TRBJ1-2; maybe TRBD1 (6 bases). This CDR3 has 13 amino acids. Looked up from germline, CDR1 is LNHDA and CDR2 is SQIVND (reference sequence). With 4 bases removed from V and 8 bases from J, the gap between germline ends came to 14 bases. The CDR3, as DNA: TGTGCCAGTAGTACCTCCAGGGGTATGGGCTACACCTTC. Amino acid sequence: CASSTSRGMGYTF. The entire variable domain, with the rest obtained from reference TRBV19 and TRBJ1-2, is as follows: DGGITQSPKYLFRKEGQNVTLSCEQNLNHDAMYWYRQDPGQGLRLIYYSQIVNDFQKGDIAEGYSVSREKKESFPLTVTSAQKNPTAFYLCASSTSRGMGYTFGSGTRLTVV.

The gene calls are TRBV9 and TRBJ2-7, with 11 bases lining up with TRBD2. Germline CDR1 and CDR2: SGDLS and YYNGEE. This CDR3 comprises 15 residues. J lost 4 bases, V lost 4 bases, and 7 bases had no gene match. Here the CDR3 reads CASSLTSGSRYEQYF. CDR3 coding DNA: TGTGCCAGCAGCCTAACTAGCGGGAGCCGTTACGAGCAGTACTTC.

The J gene is TRBJ2-7, the V gene TRBV9; 7 bases line up with TRBD1. With 3 bases clipped from V and 3 bases from J, the junction kept 9 bases outside the gene matches. CDR1 SGDLS and CDR2 YYNGEE come from the germline V gene. The length of the CDR3 is 15 residues. The CDR3 nucleotides read TGTGCCAGCAGCGAGCGTACAGGGGCCAACTACGAGCAGTACTTC. It encodes CASSERTGANYEQYF. Together with reference TRBV9 and TRBJ2-7, the CDR3 gives the full variable domain: DSGVTQTPKHLITATGQRVTLRCSPRSGDLSVYWYQQSLDQGLQFLIQYYNGEERAKGNILERFSAQQFPDLHSELNLSSLELGDSALYFCASSERTGANYEQYFGPGTRLTVT.

This sequence joins TRBV27 and TRBJ2-1; D possibly corresponds to TRBD1 (6 bases). Trimming removed 5 bases at V and 0 bases at J, with 11 bases between. This CDR3 is 15 amino acids long. In germline, CDR1 is MNHEY, CDR2 SMNVEV (reference sequence). The CDR3 sequence: CASSLRDTSYNEQFF. As DNA, the CDR3 is TGTGCCAGCAGTCTTCGGGACACCTCCTACAATGAGCAGTTCTTC.

The CDR3 spells CASSQVSKNIQYF. CDR3 sequence (DNA): TGCGCCAGCAGCCAAGTCAGCAAAAACATTCAGTACTTC. The V gene is TRBV4-1, the J gene TRBJ2-4; D call uncertain. V shed 1 base and J shed 3 bases, with 4 bases lying between them. The CDR3 covers 13 residues. Germline V gene sequence: CDR1 MGHRA, CDR2 YSYEKL.

In its sample, this clone was seen once. The CDR3 protein is CASSFVGQGRYEQYF. In DNA, the CDR3 is TGTGCCAGCAGTTTTGTGGGACAGGGTAGGTACGAGCAGTACTTC. The gene calls are TRBV27 and TRBJ2-7; 9 bases match TRBD1. CDR3 length equals 15 residues. Germline trimming cut 3 bases from V and 4 bases from J; bases unmatched to any gene: 7. The germline gives CDR1 MNHEY, CDR2 SMNVEV (reference sequence).

The rearrangement links TRBV5-4 to TRBJ2-3; possible D gene TRBD2, 6 bases. The V end lost 0 bases, the J end lost 2 bases, and 13 bases lay between the germline ends. The CDR3 covers 16 residues. Germline CDR1 SGHNT, CDR2 YYREEE (reference sequence). The CDR3 nucleotides read TGTGCCAGCAGCTTGGCAGGCGGGGACCCCACAGATACGCAGTATTTT. Translated: CASSLAGGDPTDTQYF. Complete variable domain (other parts from reference TRBV5-4 and TRBJ2-3): ETGVTQSPTHLIKTRGQQVTLRCSSQSGHNTVSWYQQALGQGPQFIFQYYREEENGRGNFPPRFSGLQFPNYSSELNVNALELDDSALYLCASSLAGGDPTDTQYFGPGTRLTVL.

This chain links TRBV9 with TRBJ2-1; D uncertain. The ends were cut back, 0 bases at V and 2 bases at J, with 15 bases in the middle. Germline V gene sequence: CDR1 SGDLS, CDR2 YYNGEE. This CDR3 comprises 17 residues. The CDR3 nucleotides read TGTGCCAGCAGCGTAGATCGAGCGTTAGGCCCCTACAATGAGCAGTTCTTC. It is translated as CASSVDRALGPYNEQFF. Supplemented by reference TRBV9 and TRBJ2-1, the full variable domain reads DSGVTQTPKHLITATGQRVTLRCSPRSGDLSVYWYQQSLDQGLQFLIQYYNGEERAKGNILERFSAQQFPDLHSELNLSSLELGDSALYFCASSVDRALGPYNEQFFGPGTRLTVL.

The chain combines TRBV6-5 with TRBJ2-5; 7 bases map to TRBD1. CDR3 length: 15 amino acids. From germline, CDR1 is MNHEY and CDR2 SVGAGI. V gave up 4 bases and J gave up 1 base; unmatched junction bases: 6. The CDR3 DNA reads TGTGCCAGCAGTTTGCAGGGGGAGAGCCAAGAGACCCAGTACTTC. As protein: CASSLQGESQETQYF.

The V call is TRBV28, the J call TRBJ2-1, with 7 bases aligning to TRBD1. The CDR3 is 15 amino acids. Looked up from germline, CDR1 is MDHEN and CDR2 is SYDVKM. The ends lost 7 bases at V and 3 bases at J; junction bases unmatched: 9. The CDR3, as DNA: TGTGCCAGCACCCCTGGGACAGCAATCTACAATGAGCAGTTCTTC. Amino acids: CASTPGTAIYNEQFF.

This clone was seen more than once but under ten times. This chain joins TRBV10-2 and TRBJ1-5; D uncertain. Germline CDR1 WSHSY, CDR2 SAAADI. The CDR3 spans 15 residues. Trimming took off 4 bases at V and 6 bases at J, with 16 bases between the two ends. CDR3 bases: TGCGCCAGCAGTGCACATGCTTTGTCAGGTCAGCCCCAGCATTTT. This codes for CASSAHALSGQPQHF.

This chain joins TRBV5-5 and TRBJ1-1, with D unresolved. Trimming took off 4 bases at V and 4 bases at J, with 8 bases between the two ends. The CDR3 contains 12 residues. Germline CDR1 is SGHKS and CDR2 is YYEKEE (reference sequence). CDR3 loop: CASSAEGTEAFF. CDR3 in DNA: TGTGCCAGCAGCGCTGAAGGCACTGAAGCTTTCTTT.

This chain joins TRBV4-2 and TRBJ2-1; TRBD2 is a possible D gene (6 bases). The germline V gene has CDR1 LGHNA and CDR2 YNFKEQ. Trimming left V 4 bases short and J 5 bases short, with 12 bases between. The CDR3 has 14 residues. The CDR3 bases are TGTGCCAGCAGCCGCTGGGGCGGGGACAATGAGCAGTTCTTC. This translates into CASSRWGGDNEQFF.

CDR3 region: CASSKDPGAREQFF. The CDR3 nucleotides are TGTGCCAGCAGCAAAGATCCGGGGGCTCGGGAGCAGTTCTTC. The J gene is TRBJ2-1, the V gene TRBV13; D assignment may be TRBD1 or TRBD2 (6 bases each). Trimming stripped 5 bases from V and 10 bases from J, with 18 bases between. This CDR3 spans 14 amino acids. Germline V gene data show CDR1 as PRHDT and CDR2 as FYEKMQ (reference sequence).